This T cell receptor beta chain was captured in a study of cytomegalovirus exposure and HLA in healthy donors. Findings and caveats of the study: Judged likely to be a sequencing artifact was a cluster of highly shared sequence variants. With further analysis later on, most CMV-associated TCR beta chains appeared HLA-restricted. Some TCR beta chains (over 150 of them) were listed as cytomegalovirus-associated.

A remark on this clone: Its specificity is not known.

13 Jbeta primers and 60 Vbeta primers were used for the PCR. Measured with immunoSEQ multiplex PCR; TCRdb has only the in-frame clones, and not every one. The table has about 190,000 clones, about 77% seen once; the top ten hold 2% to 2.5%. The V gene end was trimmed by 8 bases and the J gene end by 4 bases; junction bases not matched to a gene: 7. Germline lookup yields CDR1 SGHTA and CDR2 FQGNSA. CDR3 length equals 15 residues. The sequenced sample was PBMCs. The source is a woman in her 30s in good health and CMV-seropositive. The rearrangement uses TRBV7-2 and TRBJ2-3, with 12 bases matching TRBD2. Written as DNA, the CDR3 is TGTGCCAGCGGGGCTAGCGGGGGGGCATCAGATACGCAGTATTTT. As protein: CASGASGGASDTQYF.